This TCR beta chain was sequenced for a study of technical replicates of blood from a few donors. The germline gives CDR1 SGDLS, CDR2 YYNGEE. The CDR3 is 14 residues long. V was trimmed by 0 bases and J by 1 base, leaving 5 bases between them. The repertoire was sequenced with immunoSEQ multiplex PCR; TCRdb's copy has only in-frame clones and lacks some. Seen here are roughly 50,000 clones, 93% observed once, and the top ten hold about 3.9%. This sequence originates from a human donor in good health. Some clones in this sample may be carry-over from other donors' samples. V gene TRBV9 combines with J gene TRBJ1-3; no reliable D call. Sequencing input: PBMCs. The CDR3 coding sequence is TGTGCCAGCAGCGTAGCCAGATCTGGAAACACCATATATTTT. It specifies CASSVARSGNTIYF.